This T cell receptor beta chain came from a study of shared clonotypes between healthy human individuals. Across the study: CD4 naive and CD4 memory each took three plates per donor, while CD8 naive took two and CD8 memory one.

Those who donated, Caucasian adults without exception, all lived in Nashville, Tennessee. On this clone itself: No antigen is known for it.

Study-level findings and limits: Memory subsets generally showed lower estimated richness than naive subsets. Clonotypes shared by all four donors outscored non-shared clonotypes in generation probability.

The table came from immunoSEQ multiplex PCR; TCRdb's copy has only in-frame clones and leaves some out. The data hold hundreds of thousands of clones, with 73% observed a single time. The receptor was isolated from a woman in her thirties in good health. The material sequenced was memory CD4+ T cells sorted from blood. The subset here: CD45RA-negative fraction.

The CDR3 spells CASSLGLDSYEQYF. For the CDR3, the DNA is TGTGCCAGCAGCTTAGGACTCGACAGTTACGAGCAGTACTTC. This rearrangement joins TRBV7-9 to TRBJ2-7; D is possibly TRBD1 (5 bases). V lost 1 base, J lost 4 bases, and 11 bases lay in between. The CDR3 is made up of 14 amino acids. CDR1 SEHNR and CDR2 FQNEAQ come from the germline V gene (reference sequence).